One and the same sample provided the 26 T cell receptor beta chains below, sequenced in a study of blood T cells in healthy people across ages. Using a J-beta primer mix together with a sample-barcoded 5' primer, a second PCR was run for roughly 6 to 12 cycles. TCRdb re-derived calls from the 5' RACE reads in MiXCR, one entry per CDR3 protein. The sample carries roughly 1,700,000 distinct CDR3 sequences, under 30% recorded once. Sequencing was performed on blood. All receptors come from a woman aged 25 to 39 in good health.

This clonotype was counted at least ten times. V gene TRBV20-1 combines with J gene TRBJ1-2; 8 bases map to TRBD1. After removal of 3 bases from V and 7 bases from J, the junction contained 7 bases not matched to a gene. CDR1 DFQATT and CDR2 SNEGSKA come from the germline V gene (reference sequence). The CDR3 has 13 residues. CDR3 bases: TGCAGTGCTAGTGACAGGGGCTATTCTGGCTACACCTTC. Its protein product is CSASDRGYSGYTF.

This chain joins TRBV9 and TRBJ2-1; the match to TRBD1 covers 7 bases. Germline CDR1 and CDR2: SGDLS and YYNGEE. The CDR3 extends over 16 amino acids. The V gene end was trimmed by 3 bases and the J gene end by 6 bases; junction bases not matched to a gene: 12. The DNA for the CDR3 is TGTGCCAGCAGCGCACAGGGGCTCCTCCCGGGCAATGAGCAGTTCTTC. Translated, it gives CASSAQGLLPGNEQFF.

This clonotype was counted only a few times. The chain joins TRBV18 to TRBJ2-4; D gene unclear. With the DNA end fitting TRBJ2-5 better, the J assignment may be wrong. Germline V gene sequence: CDR1 KGHSH, CDR2 LQKENI. The CDR3 has 12 amino acids. CDR3 sequence: CASSDLQETQYF. The CDR3 bases are TGTGCCAGCTCAGACCTCCAAGAGACCCAGTACTTC.

This clonotype was seen only a few times. This chain uses TRBV7-2 with TRBJ2-5, with D possibly matching TRBD1 (6 bases). In germline, CDR1 is SGHTA, CDR2 FQGNSA. CDR3 length equals 14 residues. V lost 5 bases to trimming and J lost 5 bases, with 15 bases between them. CDR3 DNA: TGTGCCAGCAGCGGTACAGGGACGGTGGAGACCCAGTACTTC. This codes for CASSGTGTVETQYF.

This clonotype was counted only a few times. The chain uses TRBV5-4 and TRBJ1-2, with 9 bases matching TRBD1. The ends lost 4 bases at V and 6 bases at J; junction bases unmatched: 7. Germline CDR1 and CDR2: SGHNT and YYREEE (reference sequence). The CDR3 has 14 amino acids. The CDR3 nucleotides are TGTGCCAGCAGCGGGGACAGGGCGGGGAATGGCTACACCTTC. Its translation is CASSGDRAGNGYTF.

V and J are TRBV24-1 and TRBJ1-1, with TRBD1 identical over 7 bases. V dropped 6 bases and J dropped 5; count of bases not matched to a gene: 11. Germline CDR1 and CDR2: KGHDR and SFDVKD. The CDR3 is 15 amino acids. The chain's CDR3 is CATSSPRQGDTEAFF. The CDR3 coding sequence is TGTGCCACCAGTTCGCCGAGGCAGGGGGATACTGAAGCTTTCTTT.

The table lists this clonotype with many counts. The J gene is TRBJ2-7, the V gene TRBV11-2; tentatively, D is TRBD1 (5 bases). CDR1 is SGHAT, CDR2 FQNNGV, per germline. This CDR3 has 13 amino acids. The V end was cut by 4 bases, the J end by 2 bases, with 9 bases between. CDR3 DNA: TGTGCCAGCAGCTCACGACAGACCTACGAGCAGTACTTC. Amino acid sequence: CASSSRQTYEQYF.

This clonotype turned up a few times. The CDR3 sequence: CSAMDRAEKLFF. CDR3 sequence (DNA): TGCAGTGCTATGGACAGGGCTGAAAAACTGTTTTTT. The V gene is TRBV20-1, the J gene TRBJ1-4; 8 bases are a match to TRBD1. The V gene's germline CDR1 is DFQATT and CDR2 SNEGSKA (reference sequence). The V segment lost 4 bases and the J segment 7 bases; nucleotides outside the gene matches: 2. The CDR3 extends over 12 amino acids.

There are many counts of this clonotype. The chain recombines TRBV5-1 with TRBJ2-7; possibly TRBD2 for D (5 bases). This CDR3 region has 15 residues. The ends were cut back, 4 bases at V and 3 bases at J, with 17 bases in the middle. The germline V gene has CDR1 SGHRS and CDR2 YFSETQ. Here the CDR3 reads CASSPGGPNLYEQYF. In DNA form, the CDR3 reads TGCGCCAGCAGCCCGGGCGGGCCGAATCTCTACGAGCAGTACTTC. Based on the CDR3 plus reference TRBV5-1 and TRBJ2-7, the full variable domain is KAGVTQTPRYLIKTRGQQVTLSCSPISGHRSVSWYQQTPGQGLQFLFEYFSETQRNKGNFPGRFSGRQFSNSRSEMNVSTLELGDSALYLCASSPGGPNLYEQYFGPGTRLTVT.

This clonotype has just a few counts. The chain is built from TRBV5-5 and TRBJ2-1, with TRBD2 matching 15 bases. The germline CDR1 and CDR2 sequences are SGHKS and YYEKEE (reference sequence). The V and J ends lost 4 bases and 4 bases, in that order; junction bases with no gene match: 9. The CDR3 extends over 18 amino acids. CDR3 residues: CASSHGLAGGLNYNEQFF. The DNA of the CDR3 is TGTGCCAGCAGCCATGGACTAGCGGGGGGGCTAAATTACAATGAGCAGTTCTTC.

This sequence joins TRBV6-5 and TRBJ1-6; D unresolved. This CDR3 is 15 amino acids long. Trimming removed 4 bases at V and 8 bases at J, with 15 bases between. CDR1 is MNHEY, CDR2 SVGAGI, per germline. The CDR3 bases are TGTGCCAGCAGTTTGGCGGGAGGGAACTATTCACCCCTCCACTTT. It codes for CASSLAGGNYSPLHF.

The CDR3 protein is CASSPAHEQYF. The DNA for the CDR3 is TGTGCCAGCAGTCCGGCACATGAGCAGTACTTC. The chain recombines TRBV12-3 or TRBV12-4 with TRBJ2-7; no reliable D call. The CDR3 has 11 residues. Between the trimmed V and J ends, which lost 5 bases and 7 bases, there was a span of 9 bases.

The chain has TRBV29-1 and TRBJ2-7; 11 bases map to TRBD1. CDR3 length: 14 residues. The germline V gene has CDR1 SQVTM and CDR2 ANQGSEA. Trimming removed 6 bases from V and 2 bases from J; junction bases left unmatched: 6. The CDR3 DNA is TGCAGCGTCACCGGGACAGGGGGAACCTACGAGCAGTACTTC. This codes for CSVTGTGGTYEQYF.

This clonotype was counted between two and nine times. The rearrangement uses TRBV4-3 and TRBJ2-1; 11 bases fit TRBD2. The germline gives CDR1 LGHNA, CDR2 YSLEER. V dropped 4 bases and J dropped 7; count of bases not matched to a gene: 18. This CDR3 comprises 19 residues. The CDR3: CASSRTLAGAGRRENEQFF. The CDR3 DNA follows: TGCGCCAGCAGCCGTACACTAGCGGGAGCGGGAAGAAGGGAAAATGAGCAGTTCTTC.

This clonotype appeared a single time. This chain uses TRBV20-1 with TRBJ1-2; possible D gene TRBD1, 5 bases. This CDR3 is built from 16 residues. Germline-derived CDR1 and CDR2 are DFQATT and SNEGSKA (reference sequence). V dropped 1 base and J dropped 2 bases, with 17 bases sitting between them. CDR3 nucleotide sequence: TGCAGTGCTAGAGCCTCAGGGACCGCGCGGAACTATGGCTACACCTTC. Its protein is CSARASGTARNYGYTF.

The V gene is TRBV5-1, the J gene TRBJ2-7, with TRBD2 matching 8 bases. Trimming cost V 3 bases and J 0 bases; bases outside gene matches: 8. Germline loops: CDR1 SGHRS, CDR2 YFSETQ. CDR3 size: 16 residues. DNA for the CDR3: TGCGCCAGCAGCTGGATTAGCGGGGAGTCCTCCTACGAGCAGTACTTC. Protein product: CASSWISGESSYEQYF.

As concerns this clonotype: This sequence may be a read error, since a much larger clone differs from it by one base. The chain combines TRBV29-1 with TRBJ2-5; 7 bases are shared with TRBD2. This CDR3 region has 13 residues. J lost 5 bases, V lost 4 bases, and 7 bases had no gene match. Germline assignment: CDR1 SQVTM and CDR2 ANQGSEA. The CDR3 spells CSVGRAGSETQYF. The CDR3 region has the DNA TGCAGCGTTGGGAGAGCGGGGTCGGAGACCCAGTACTTC.

This clonotype occurred a few times. The J gene is TRBJ1-2, the V gene TRBV4-2, with D unclear. The ends were cut back, 0 bases at V and 8 bases at J, with 13 bases in the middle. This CDR3 spans 14 amino acids. The germline V gene has CDR1 LGHNA and CDR2 YNFKEQ. DNA for the CDR3: TGTGCCAGCAGCCAAGACTCTGGGAGGGCCGGCTACACCTTC. This codes for CASSQDSGRAGYTF.

The CDR3 protein is CASSFDRGSQRDEQYF. The DNA for the CDR3 is TGTGCCAGTAGTTTTGACAGGGGGTCACAAAGGGACGAGCAGTACTTC. V gene TRBV19 combines with J gene TRBJ2-7; 9 positions agree with TRBD1. With 5 bases clipped from V and 5 bases from J, the junction kept 13 bases outside the gene matches. The CDR3 contains 16 residues. Germline V gene sequence: CDR1 LNHDA, CDR2 SQIVND (reference sequence).

This clonotype was counted at least ten times. This sequence joins TRBV20-1 and TRBJ2-1; 8 bases are shared with TRBD2. With 4 bases clipped from V and 4 bases from J, the junction kept 3 bases outside the gene matches. The CDR3 is 13 residues long. Germline CDR1 DFQATT, CDR2 SNEGSKA (reference sequence). CDR3 nucleotides: TGCAGTGCTAAGCGGGGGCCTTACAATGAGCAGTTCTTC. Its translation: CSAKRGPYNEQFF.

The table lists this clonotype with many counts. The chain carries TRBV5-1 and TRBJ1-5, with D possibly matching TRBD1 (5 bases). The CDR3 loop spans 13 amino acids. Germline CDR1 SGHRS, CDR2 YFSETQ. With 0 bases removed from V and 8 bases from J, the gap between germline ends came to 9 bases. CDR3 amino acids: CASSLEGTKPQHF. CDR3 coding DNA: TGCGCCAGCAGCTTGGAGGGGACTAAGCCCCAGCATTTT. The variable domain in full, completed from reference TRBV5-1 and TRBJ1-5, reads KAGVTQTPRYLIKTRGQQVTLSCSPISGHRSVSWYQQTPGQGLQFLFEYFSETQRNKGNFPGRFSGRQFSNSRSEMNVSTLELGDSALYLCASSLEGTKPQHFGDGTRLSIL.

This clonotype has just a few counts. The chain is built from TRBV15 and TRBJ2-5; 7 bases are a match to TRBD2. V lost 3 bases, J lost 5 bases, and 15 bases stayed unmatched. The germline gives CDR1 LNHNV, CDR2 YYDKDF (reference sequence). This CDR3 region has 17 residues. The CDR3: CATSSHPLGGSGETQYF. For the CDR3, the DNA is TGTGCCACCAGCAGTCACCCCTTGGGCGGGAGTGGGGAGACCCAGTACTTC.

This clonotype was seen at least ten times. This chain joins TRBV12-3 or TRBV12-4 and TRBJ2-5; D may be TRBD2 (5 bases). V was trimmed by 6 bases and J by 5 bases, leaving 13 bases between them. The CDR3 sequence is 13 residues long. DNA for the CDR3: TGTGCCAGCAGCTTACTAGTGTGGGAGACCCAGTACTTC. Its translation is CASSLLVWETQYF.

The chain links TRBV29-1 to TRBJ2-4, with TRBD1 matching over 7 bases. Germline CDR1 SQVTM, CDR2 ANQGSEA. With 6 bases clipped from V and 0 bases from J, the junction kept 11 bases outside the gene matches. This CDR3 has 16 amino acids. In DNA form, the CDR3 reads TGCAGCGTCGTACATGTAGGGGGCACAGCCAAAAACATTCAGTACTTC. It is translated as CSVVHVGGTAKNIQYF.

In this sample, this clonotype turned up a few times. The chain joins TRBV5-6 to TRBJ1-4; possibly TRBD1 for D (6 bases). The CDR3 loop spans 15 amino acids. Trimming cost V 0 bases and J 4 bases, with 10 bases left between them. Looked up from germline, CDR1 is SGHDT and CDR2 is YYEEEE. The CDR3 reads CASSLGGTLNEKLFF. As DNA, the CDR3 is TGTGCCAGCAGCTTGGGAGGGACACTTAATGAAAAACTGTTTTTT.

This chain uses TRBV29-1 with TRBJ2-5; 11 bases are a match to TRBD2. CDR3 length: 15 residues. V was clipped by 3 bases and J by 5 bases; unmatched bases: 8. Germline CDR1 reads SQVTM; CDR2 reads ANQGSEA. CDR3: CSVDGSGGARETQYF. CDR3 DNA sequence: TGCAGCGTTGATGGTAGCGGGGGGGCCCGGGAGACCCAGTACTTC.